The clone carrying this T cell receptor (beta chain) was observed many times. Its antigen remains unknown. Indicated time point: patch test 2, 6 weeks after DPC sensitization. The treatment: therapeutic diphenylcyclopropenone sensitization with weekly scalp DPC. Single cDNA molecules in the library carried unique molecular identifiers attached during preparation. TCRdb re-analysed the RACE reads in MiXCR, keeping a single row per CDR3 protein. The sample contains around 100,000 distinct CDR3 sequences, more than 9.5% of which appear only once. The data are from a study of human T cells and chemical hapten exposure. Overall study findings and caveats: There was no change with DPC sensitization in TCRs above 1 in 1000 frequency. Expanded TCRs grouped into significantly more large CDR3 similarity clusters than controls produced.

This specimen consisted of whole blood, obtained in connection with sensitization to the hapten diphenylcyclopropenone (DPC). The TCR comes from a woman in her thirties or forties with alopecia areata. Some clones in this sample may be carry-over from other donors' samples.

For the CDR3, the DNA is TGTGCCAGCAGCTCCCGGGATACCCTTGTTGCTGAAGCTTTCTTT. Residues: CASSSRDTLVAEAFF. V is TRBV7-9 and J is TRBJ1-1, with unresolved D. Trimming took 4 bases from V and 6 from J, leaving 18 bases between them. CDR1 SEHNR and CDR2 FQNEAQ come from the germline V gene (reference sequence). The CDR3 is 15 residues long.